One and the same sample provided the 28 T cell receptor beta chains below, sequenced in a study of blood T cells in healthy people across ages. A J-beta primer mix and a sample-barcoded 5' primer were used in a second PCR of about 6 to 12 cycles. TCRdb recomputed calls from the 5' RACE reads with MiXCR, one row per CDR3 protein. The sample lists 1.5 million to 2 million distinct CDR3 sequences, around 48% occurring once. The sequenced material came from blood. The source is a woman aged 40 to 50 in good health.

The rearrangement joins TRBV5-5 to TRBJ1-2; weak D call: TRBD1 (5 bases). Germline CDR1 reads SGHKS; CDR2 reads YYEKEE (reference sequence). This CDR3 comprises 17 residues. V was pared by 1 base and J by 1 base, with 17 bases between. CDR3 sequence (DNA): TGTGCCAGCAGCTTGATGGGCTTCACAGGAGTTAACTATGGCTACACCTTC. Its translation: CASSLMGFTGVNYGYTF.

The chain couples TRBV19 to TRBJ2-1; TRBD1 might be the D (6 bases). Trimming removed 9 bases from V and 8 bases from J, with 20 bases in between. CDR3 size: 14 residues. CDR1 and CDR2 from the germline V gene are LNHDA and SQIVND (reference sequence). The CDR3 DNA sequence: TGTGCCAGCACGAGAACAGGGATACACGATGAGCAGTTCTTC. The encoded protein is CASTRTGIHDEQFF.

The chain carries TRBV5-6 and TRBJ2-4; D is perhaps TRBD1 (5 bases). The CDR3 is 18 amino acids. V lost 7 bases and J lost 0, with 23 bases in between. Germline values: CDR1 SGHDT, CDR2 YYEEEE. The chain's CDR3 is CASGTPTDSVIAKNIQYF. The CDR3 DNA follows: TGTGCCAGCGGCACCCCCACTGACAGCGTGATAGCCAAAAACATTCAGTACTTC.

The CDR3 DNA sequence: TGTGCCAGCAGTTACCAGGGGGCTCGAAATGAGCAGTTCTTC. Residues: CASSYQGARNEQFF. The V call is TRBV6-5, the J call TRBJ2-1, with 8 positions matching TRBD1. Trimming at V came to 2 bases and at J to 7 bases, leaving 4 bases not matched to a gene. Germline CDR1 MNHEY, CDR2 SVGAGI. This CDR3 has 14 residues.

About this clonotype itself: A junction end diverges from the germline sequence, so it may reflect a read error. The rearrangement links TRBV4-2 to TRBJ2-7, with 7 bases lining up with TRBD1. The CDR3 is 16 residues long. Germline V lookup: CDR1 LGHNA, CDR2 YNFKEQ. CDR3 sequence: CANSQSTGFFFYEQYF. The CDR3 DNA reads TGTGCCAACAGCCAATCGACAGGGTTTTTTTTCTACGAGCAGTACTTC.

This clonotype was detected a few times. The chain has TRBV6-5 and TRBJ2-7; D might be TRBD2 (5 bases). V was pared by 6 bases and J by 10 bases, with 22 bases between. CDR3 length: 14 amino acids. Germline CDR1 is MNHEY and CDR2 is SVGAGI. The CDR3 nucleotides are TGTGCCAGCAGAGCCACGGACTCCCGGAACCCCCAGTACTTC. Translated: CASRATDSRNPQYF.

Only a few counts were recorded for this clonotype. The chain couples TRBV4-1 to TRBJ2-5, with D tentatively TRBD2 (5 bases). The CDR3 extends over 14 amino acids. V was trimmed by 0 bases and J by 11 bases, leaving 16 bases between them. Germline V gene lookup returns CDR1 MGHRA and CDR2 YSYEKL. In DNA form, the CDR3 reads TGCGCCAGCAGCCAAGAGCAAACAAGACCGGGGCAGTACTTC. This codes for CASSQEQTRPGQYF.

This clonotype was picked up one time. One end of the junction fails to match germline, which may point to a read error. The chain combines TRBV9 with TRBJ2-7; D is possibly TRBD1 or TRBD2 (5 bases each). This CDR3 is built from 15 residues. Germline-derived CDR1 and CDR2 are SGDLS and YYNGEE. In DNA, the CDR3 is TGTGCCAGCAGCGTCGGGACGGGGCCCTCCGACGAGCAGTACTTC. Translating it yields CASSVGTGPSDEQYF.

The CDR3 DNA reads as TGCGCCAGCAGCCAAGAGTCAGGACAGGGCTATCAGCCCCAGCATTTT. This encodes CASSQESGQGYQPQHF. The chain recombines TRBV4-1 with TRBJ1-5, with 8 bases that match TRBD1. Germline CDR1 MGHRA, CDR2 YSYEKL. This CDR3 has 16 amino acids. V trimming: 0 bases; J trimming: 5 bases; junction bases outside the gene matches: 6.

This clonotype was picked up one time. The chain has TRBV7-3 and TRBJ2-3, with 12 bases matching TRBD2. J gave up 0 bases and V 4 bases, and 14 bases lay outside the gene matches. The CDR3 consists of 20 residues. Looked up from germline, CDR1 is SGHTA and CDR2 is FQGTGA. CDR3 residues: CASSSPSSTSGGPSTDTQYF. The DNA for the CDR3 is TGTGCCAGCAGCTCTCCCTCCTCGACTAGCGGGGGACCGAGCACAGATACGCAGTATTTT.

V gene TRBV7-8 combines with J gene TRBJ1-4, with D uncertain. The germline V gene has CDR1 SGHVS and CDR2 FQNEAQ. V was shortened by 1 base and J by 0 bases, with 9 bases between the two germline ends. The CDR3 is 16 residues long. CDR3 amino acids: CASSLGSHATNEKLFF. In DNA form, the CDR3 reads TGTGCCAGCAGCTTAGGGTCACACGCAACTAATGAAAAACTGTTTTTT.

This clonotype has just one count. The V gene is TRBV5-1, the J gene TRBJ2-5; 8 bases agree with TRBD2. The CDR3 length is 14 residues. The germline CDR1 and CDR2 sequences are SGHRS and YFSETQ. V lost 7 bases, J lost 2 bases, and 7 bases stayed unmatched. The CDR3 nucleotides are TGCGCCAGCGGCGCGGGGGGCGTACAAGAGACCCAGTACTTC. Translating gives CASGAGGVQETQYF.

This clonotype occurred a few times. The V gene is TRBV15, the J gene TRBJ2-5, with 7 bases that match TRBD2. V was pared by 0 bases and J by 2 bases, with 6 bases of the junction left unmatched. CDR1 and CDR2 (germline): LNHNV, YYDKDF (reference sequence). This CDR3 spans 16 amino acids. This CDR3 is CATSRELGLQQETQYF. In DNA, the CDR3 is TGTGCCACCAGCAGAGAGCTGGGACTACAACAAGAGACCCAGTACTTC.

The rearrangement joins TRBV29-1 to TRBJ1-2; 7 nucleotides agree with TRBD1. The germline gives CDR1 SQVTM, CDR2 ANQGSEA. This CDR3 is 12 amino acids long. Unmatched junction bases numbered 5, after V lost 5 bases and J lost 5 bases. CDR3 coding DNA: TGCAGCGTTCGGACAGGAGAGTATGGCTACACCTTC. Its translation: CSVRTGEYGYTF.

This clonotype came up a few times. V usage is TRBV20-1 and J usage is TRBJ2-3; TRBD2 matches at 9 bases. Trimming took 1 base from V and 1 from J; bases not matched to a gene: 9. Germline CDR1 and CDR2: DFQATT and SNEGSKA (reference sequence). This CDR3 comprises 17 residues. In DNA form, the CDR3 reads TGCAGTGCTAGAGGCGGGGGGGGCAAACTACGCACAGATACGCAGTATTTT. Translating gives CSARGGGGKLRTDTQYF.

V usage is TRBV29-1 and J usage is TRBJ2-2; D is perhaps TRBD1 (6 bases). The V and J ends lost 6 bases and 0 bases respectively, with 23 bases between them. This CDR3 is built from 18 residues. Germline V CDR1 and CDR2: SQVTM, ANQGSEA. For the CDR3, the DNA is TGCAGCGTCTTAATCACGACAGGTGGGGGCTCGAACACCGGGGAGCTGTTTTTT. Its translation is CSVLITTGGGSNTGELFF.

V is TRBV7-9 and J is TRBJ2-3; D call uncertain. V shed 2 bases and J shed 0 bases, with 6 bases lying between them. The CDR3 sequence is 14 residues long. Germline lookup yields CDR1 SEHNR and CDR2 FQNEAQ (reference sequence). The CDR3 DNA reads TGTGCCAGCAGCTTAATAGGTAGCACAGATACGCAGTATTTT. This codes for CASSLIGSTDTQYF.

Only a few counts were recorded for this clonotype. The chain has TRBV12-3 or TRBV12-4 and TRBJ2-7; D is possibly TRBD1 (6 bases). The ends were cut back, 6 bases at V and 12 bases at J, with 15 bases in the middle. CDR3 length: 11 amino acids. The CDR3 here is CASSPGQGWYF. DNA of the CDR3: TGTGCCAGCAGCCCCGGTCAGGGGTGGTACTTC.

This chain joins TRBV6-6 and TRBJ2-1, with D uncertain. Germline V gene sequence: CDR1 MNHNY, CDR2 SVGAGI (reference sequence). V shed 3 bases and J shed 11 bases, with 5 bases lying between them. CDR3 length: 10 residues. The CDR3 loop reads CASSYMKQFF. The CDR3, as DNA: TGTGCCAGCAGTTATATGAAGCAGTTCTTC.

The chain links TRBV7-6 to TRBJ2-4, with TRBD2 identical over 11 bases. The CDR3 is made up of 15 amino acids. The V gene end was trimmed by 2 bases and the J gene end by 7 bases; junction bases not matched to a gene: 4. The V gene's germline CDR1 is SGHVS and CDR2 FNYEAQ. CDR3 nucleotides: TGTGCCAGCAGCTTAATTAGCGGGGGGGCTAACATTCAGTACTTC. Amino acid sequence: CASSLISGGANIQYF. Combining the CDR3 with reference TRBV7-6 and TRBJ2-4 gives the whole variable domain GAGVSQSPRYKVTKRGQDVALRCDPISGHVSLYWYRQALGQGPEFLTYFNYEAQQDKSGLPNDRFSAERPEGSISTLTIQRTEQRDSAMYRCASSLISGGANIQYFGAGTRLSVL.

The chain uses TRBV29-1 and TRBJ1-1; TRBD1 matches 7 bases. The CDR3 contains 14 residues. V was clipped by 4 bases and J by 0 bases; unmatched bases: 5. In germline, CDR1 is SQVTM, CDR2 ANQGSEA. This CDR3 reads CSVGPTGMNTEAFF. The CDR3 nucleotides are TGCAGCGTTGGGCCGACAGGGATGAACACTGAAGCTTTCTTT.

In its sample, this clonotype was seen a few times. This CDR3 reads CASSLAGISQETQYF. The CDR3 nucleotides read TGTGCCAGCAGCTTAGCGGGGATTAGTCAAGAGACCCAGTACTTC. The chain uses TRBV7-8 and TRBJ2-5; no firm D call. This CDR3 is built from 15 residues. V lost 0 bases and J lost 2, with 10 bases in between. The germline gives CDR1 SGHVS, CDR2 FQNEAQ.

As regards this clonotype: At one end, the junction sequence differs from germline, possibly due to a read error. This chain connects TRBV7-2 to TRBJ2-1; the D is unclear. The DNA matches TRBJ2-7 better at its end, which makes the J call doubtful. Germline CDR1 reads SGHTA; CDR2 reads FQGNSA. The CDR3 has 15 amino acids. The CDR3 DNA sequence: TGTGCCTGCAGCCGTCCTCCCCGAAACAACAATGAGCAGTACTTC. It is translated as CACSRPPRNNNEQYF.

V and J are TRBV4-3 and TRBJ1-2; D might be TRBD1 (5 bases). Germline CDR1 LGHNA, CDR2 YSLEER. V was cut by 3 bases and J by 0 bases, with 14 bases left in between. The CDR3 is 16 residues long. The DNA for the CDR3 is TGCGCCAGCAGCCATGAAGCGCCAGGGACTAACTATGGCTACACCTTC. Encoded protein: CASSHEAPGTNYGYTF.

This clonotype was detected only a few times. The rearrangement uses TRBV4-3 and TRBJ2-7; TRBD1 or TRBD2 may be the D gene (5 bases each). This CDR3 contains 14 residues. CDR1 LGHNA and CDR2 YSLEER come from the germline V gene. The V gene lost 5 bases and the J gene lost 4 bases, with 15 bases spanning the gap. Written as DNA, the CDR3 is TGCGCCAGCAGCGAAAGGGGCAGGGAGTACGAGCAGTACTTC. The encoded protein is CASSERGREYEQYF.

The V and J genes are TRBV5-6 and TRBJ2-5; D possibly uses TRBD1 or TRBD2 (6 bases each). Germline CDR1 is SGHDT and CDR2 is YYEEEE. V was trimmed by 6 bases and J by 11 bases, leaving 17 bases between them. The CDR3 spans 12 residues. This CDR3 is CASIRGPGEQYF. In DNA form, the CDR3 reads TGTGCCAGCATCCGGGGGCCGGGAGAGCAGTACTTC.

The J gene is TRBJ2-7, the V gene TRBV2; TRBD1 matches at 9 bases. V lost 7 bases and J lost 2; bases outside the gene matches: 12. Germline V CDR1 and CDR2: SNHLY, FYNNEI. The CDR3 sequence is 16 residues long. The CDR3 DNA sequence: TGTGCCAGCATCAATCCTGGGACAGGGAAGGCCTACGAGCAGTACTTC. Amino acid sequence: CASINPGTGKAYEQYF.

This chain joins TRBV7-2 and TRBJ1-4; maybe TRBD1 (6 bases). CDR1 and CDR2 from the germline V gene are SGHTA and FQGNSA. The CDR3 loop spans 15 amino acids. Trimming pared 5 bases from V and 5 bases from J, leaving 15 bases between. The CDR3 bases are TGTGCCAGCAGCCCCCGGGGGGCGCGGAATGAAAAACTGTTTTTT. Its translation is CASSPRGARNEKLFF. Together with reference TRBV7-2 and TRBJ1-4, the CDR3 gives the full variable domain: GAGVSQSPSNKVTEKGKDVELRCDPISGHTALYWYRQSLGQGLEFLIYFQGNSAPDKSGLPSDRFSAERTGGSVSTLTIQRTQQEDSAVYLCASSPRGARNEKLFFGSGTQLSVL.